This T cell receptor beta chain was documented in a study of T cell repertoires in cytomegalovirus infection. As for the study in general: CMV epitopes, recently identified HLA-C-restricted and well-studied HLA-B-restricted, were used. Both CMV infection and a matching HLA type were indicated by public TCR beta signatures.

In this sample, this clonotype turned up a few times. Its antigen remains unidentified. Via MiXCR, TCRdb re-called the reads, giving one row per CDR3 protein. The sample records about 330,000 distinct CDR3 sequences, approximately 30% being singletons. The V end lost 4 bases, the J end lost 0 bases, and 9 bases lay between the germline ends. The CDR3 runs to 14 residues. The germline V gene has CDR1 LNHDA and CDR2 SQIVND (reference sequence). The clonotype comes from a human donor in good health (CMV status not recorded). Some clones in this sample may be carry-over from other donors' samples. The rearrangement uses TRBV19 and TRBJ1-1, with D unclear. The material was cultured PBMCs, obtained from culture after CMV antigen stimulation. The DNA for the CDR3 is TGTGCCAGTAGTAGCAGGCTTATGAACACTGAAGCTTTCTTT. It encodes CASSSRLMNTEAFF. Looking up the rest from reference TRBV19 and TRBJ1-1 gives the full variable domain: DGGITQSPKYLFRKEGQNVTLSCEQNLNHDAMYWYRQDPGQGLRLIYYSQIVNDFQKGDIAEGYSVSREKKESFPLTVTSAQKNPTAFYLCASSSRLMNTEAFFGQGTRLTVV.